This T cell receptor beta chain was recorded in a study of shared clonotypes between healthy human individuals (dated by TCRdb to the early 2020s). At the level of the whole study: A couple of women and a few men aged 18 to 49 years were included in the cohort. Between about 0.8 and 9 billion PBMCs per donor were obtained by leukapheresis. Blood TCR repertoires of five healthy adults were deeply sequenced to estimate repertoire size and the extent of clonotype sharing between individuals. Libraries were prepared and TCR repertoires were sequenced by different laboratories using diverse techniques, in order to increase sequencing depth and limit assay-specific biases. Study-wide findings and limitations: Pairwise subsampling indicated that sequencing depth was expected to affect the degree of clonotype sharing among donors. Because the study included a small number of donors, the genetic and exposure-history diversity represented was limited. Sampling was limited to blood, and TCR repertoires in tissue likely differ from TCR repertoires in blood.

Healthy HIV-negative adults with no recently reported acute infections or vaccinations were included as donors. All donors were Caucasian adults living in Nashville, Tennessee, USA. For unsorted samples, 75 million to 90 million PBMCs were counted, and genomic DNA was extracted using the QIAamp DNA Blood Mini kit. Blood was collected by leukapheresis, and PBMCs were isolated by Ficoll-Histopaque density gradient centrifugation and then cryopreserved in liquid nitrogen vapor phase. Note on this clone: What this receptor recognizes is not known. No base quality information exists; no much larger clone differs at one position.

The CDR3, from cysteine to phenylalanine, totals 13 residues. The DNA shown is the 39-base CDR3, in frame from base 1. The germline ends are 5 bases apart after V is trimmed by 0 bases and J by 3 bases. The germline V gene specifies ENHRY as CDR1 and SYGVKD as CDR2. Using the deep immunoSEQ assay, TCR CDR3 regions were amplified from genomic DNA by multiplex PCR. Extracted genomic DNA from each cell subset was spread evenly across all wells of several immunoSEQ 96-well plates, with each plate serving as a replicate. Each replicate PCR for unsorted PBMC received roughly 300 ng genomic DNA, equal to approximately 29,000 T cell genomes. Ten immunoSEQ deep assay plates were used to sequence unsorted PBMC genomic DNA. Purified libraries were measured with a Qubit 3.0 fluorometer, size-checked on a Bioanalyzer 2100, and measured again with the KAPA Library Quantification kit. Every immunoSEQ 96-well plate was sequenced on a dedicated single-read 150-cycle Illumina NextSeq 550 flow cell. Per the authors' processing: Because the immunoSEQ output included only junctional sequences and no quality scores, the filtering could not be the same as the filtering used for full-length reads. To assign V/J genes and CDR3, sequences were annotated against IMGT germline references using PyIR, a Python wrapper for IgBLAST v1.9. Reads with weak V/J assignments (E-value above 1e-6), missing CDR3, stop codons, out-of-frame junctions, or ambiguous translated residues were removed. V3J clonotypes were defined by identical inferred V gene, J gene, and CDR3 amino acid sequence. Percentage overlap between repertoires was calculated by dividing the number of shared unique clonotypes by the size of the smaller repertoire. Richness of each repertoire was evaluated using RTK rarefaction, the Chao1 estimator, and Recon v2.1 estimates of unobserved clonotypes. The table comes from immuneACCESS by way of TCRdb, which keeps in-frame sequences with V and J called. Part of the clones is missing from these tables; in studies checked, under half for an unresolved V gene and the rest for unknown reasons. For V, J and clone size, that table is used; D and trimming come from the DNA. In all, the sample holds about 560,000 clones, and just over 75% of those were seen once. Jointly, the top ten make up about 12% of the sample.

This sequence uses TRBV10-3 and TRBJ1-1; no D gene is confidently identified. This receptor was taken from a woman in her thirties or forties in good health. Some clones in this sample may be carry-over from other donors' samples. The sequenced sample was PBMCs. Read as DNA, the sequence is TGTGCCATCAGTGAGTCGATTGACACTGAAGCTTTCTTT. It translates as CAISESIDTEAFF.